A single sample gave rise to the 8 T cell receptor beta chains below, sequenced in a study of blood T cell repertoires in COVID-19. Here immunoSEQ multiplex PCR was the method, and the copy in TCRdb shows in-frame clones only, minus some. The repertoire holds 250,000 to 350,000 clones, with roughly 90% as singletons. The source material was peripheral blood. The receptor source for this set is a man aged 18 to 30 with active or convalescent COVID-19.

The CDR3 region has the DNA TGTGCCATCTCGGGACAGGTGCTCAGCTCTGGAAACACCATATATTTT. The encoded protein is CAISGQVLSSGNTIYF. The V call is TRBV10-3, the J call TRBJ1-3, with TRBD1 matching 8 bases. Germline CDR1 ENHRY, CDR2 SYGVKD. With V trimmed by 8 bases and J by 0 bases, 9 bases remained unmatched. There are 16 residues in the CDR3.

This rearrangement joins TRBV7-9 to TRBJ2-5; 9 bases map to TRBD1. J gave up 5 bases and V 4 bases, and 11 bases lay outside the gene matches. The CDR3 contains 16 residues. The germline V gene encodes CDR1 SEHNR and CDR2 FQNEAQ (reference sequence). The CDR3, as DNA: TGTGCCAGCAGCTCCTCCTGGGGACAGGGATTGGAGACCCAGTACTTC. Translated: CASSSSWGQGLETQYF.

The table lists this clone with a few counts. This rearrangement joins TRBV15 to TRBJ1-1; weak D call: TRBD1 (5 bases). CDR1 and CDR2 (germline): LNHNV, YYDKDF (reference sequence). The CDR3 runs 14 residues. The V end lost 1 base, the J end lost 4 bases, and 10 bases lay between the germline ends. The chain's CDR3 is CATSRVQGTTEAFF. In nucleotides, the CDR3 is TGTGCCACCAGCAGAGTTCAGGGAACCACTGAAGCTTTCTTT.

The CDR3 sequence: CSASRQGQATNEKLFF. The CDR3 nucleotides are TGCAGTGCTAGTCGGCAGGGACAGGCAACTAATGAAAAACTGTTTTTT. The V and J genes are TRBV20-1 and TRBJ1-4; TRBD1 matches 8 bases. The length of the CDR3 is 16 residues. V dropped 3 bases and J dropped 0; count of bases not matched to a gene: 6. CDR1 is DFQATT, CDR2 SNEGSKA, per germline (reference sequence).

The sample holds a few counts of this clone. This sequence joins TRBV5-1 and TRBJ1-4, with D possibly TRBD1 on 5 matching bases. This CDR3 has 17 amino acids. Looked up from germline, CDR1 is SGHRS and CDR2 is YFSETQ. V gave up 4 bases and J gave up 0 bases, with 16 bases separating them. CDR3 nucleotide sequence: TGCGCCAGCAGCCCCGGACGGGGGATGACAACTAATGAAAAACTGTTTTTT. It specifies CASSPGRGMTTNEKLFF.

This clone was seen just once. The chain carries TRBV6-5 and TRBJ1-4; 10 nucleotides match TRBD1. The V segment lost 4 bases and the J segment 3 bases; nucleotides outside the gene matches: 2. Germline V lookup: CDR1 MNHEY, CDR2 SVGAGI. The CDR3 has 15 residues. Here the CDR3 reads CASSSDRGANEKLFF. The CDR3 bases are TGTGCCAGCAGTTCGGACAGGGGGGCTAATGAAAAACTGTTTTTT.

The chain uses TRBV9 and TRBJ1-2; the D gene is possibly TRBD1 (6 bases). V lost 0 bases to trimming and J lost 4 bases, with 7 bases between them. From germline, CDR1 is SGDLS and CDR2 YYNGEE. CDR3 size: 13 residues. CDR3 sequence (DNA): TGTGCCAGCAGCGTAGGGGGGCTCTATGGCTACACCTTC. Amino acids: CASSVGGLYGYTF.

This clone was seen more than once but under ten times. The chain joins TRBV15 to TRBJ1-5; D not certain. Trimming removed 8 bases from V and 1 base from J, with 24 bases in between. The CDR3 contains 18 residues. The V gene's germline CDR1 is LNHNV and CDR2 YYDKDF (reference sequence). CDR3 loop: CATRFIHSAGTSNQPQHF. CDR3 bases: TGTGCCACCCGGTTCATCCACTCAGCAGGTACGAGCAATCAGCCCCAGCATTTT.